This T cell receptor beta chain was recorded in a study of blood T cell repertoires in COVID-19. Concerning this clone: The same CDR3 arises from other DNA sequences in this sample as well.

Generated by immunoSEQ multiplex PCR, the TCRdb table keeps only in-frame clones and is missing some. The data show around 180,000 clones, roughly 86% seen once. The CDR3 runs to 15 residues. After removal of 0 bases from V and 8 bases from J, the junction contained 3 bases not matched to a gene. CDR1 and CDR2 (germline): SGHNT, YYREEE (reference sequence). The sample was PBMCs or T cells enriched from blood (not recorded which). The chain has TRBV5-4 and TRBJ2-1; 12 bases fit TRBD2. This clonotype originated in a woman in her 30s who had recovered from COVID-19. The CDR3 loop reads CASSLELAGGHEQFF. The CDR3 DNA reads as TGTGCCAGCAGCTTGGAACTAGCGGGAGGTCATGAGCAGTTCTTC.